This TCR beta chain was observed in a study of blood T cells in healthy people across ages. Study-level findings and limits: With age, beta diversity per million T cells declined roughly linearly, significantly by around 43. Diversity estimated from one million T cells was considered an underestimate.

A minimum of 6.5 million PBMCs was isolated per sample. The CDR3 length is 13 residues. Germline V lookup: CDR1 SGHRS, CDR2 YFSETQ. Trimming removed 0 bases at V and 7 bases at J, with 11 bases between. PCR was performed a second time for roughly 7 to 12 cycles using a sample-barcoded 5' primer and a J-beta primer mix. Paired-end reads containing CDR3 totaled no fewer than 3 million for each sample. TCRdb passed the 5' RACE reads through MiXCR, listing each CDR3 protein once. Of about 290,000 distinct CDR3 sequences listed, 27% were seen once; the top ten hold over 25%. This clonotype was recorded a few times. As yet, its antigen is unknown.

V usage is TRBV5-1 and J usage is TRBJ2-7; D is uncertain. This receptor was identified in a woman between 65 and 79 years old in good health. The sequencing sample was made of blood. Here the CDR3 DNA reads TGCGCCAGCAGCTTGGAGGACCTGGGAGAGCAGTACTTC. It codes for CASSLEDLGEQYF.